This T cell receptor (beta chain) was observed in a study of blood T cell repertoires in COVID-19. Study context: Spain, Italy and the United States supplied samples that represented acute and convalescent COVID-19. Nucleic acid was either cDNA or gDNA, and it came from T cells, B-cell-depleted T cells, or PBMCs.

Germline CDR1 and CDR2: LNHDA and SQIVND (reference sequence). The V gene end was trimmed by 3 bases and the J gene end by 7 bases; junction bases not matched to a gene: 10. This CDR3 has 16 amino acids. Per the authors' pipeline: How many nucleated cells were present was estimated from reference gene primer amplification. Profiled with immunoSEQ multiplex PCR; TCRdb holds only in-frame clones, not every one. V, J and clone size derive from that table, while D and trimming were established from the DNA sequence. The sample has tens of thousands of clones, nearly 90% seen once. V usage is TRBV19 and J usage is TRBJ2-1; 9 nucleotides match TRBD2. Material: peripheral blood. This sequence originates from a woman aged 80 or over with active COVID-19. The CDR3 loop is CASSMAGGPAGNEQFF. CDR3 nucleotides: TGTGCCAGTAGTATGGCGGGAGGGCCGGCGGGGAATGAGCAGTTCTTC.